Listed below are T cell receptor beta chains from one sample, sequenced in a study of tumor and adjacent non-tumor tissue in lung cancer. TCRdb ran MiXCR on the multiplex PCR reads and lists one entry per CDR3 protein. The sample lists more than 85,000 distinct CDR3 sequences, around three fifths seen once, with about 16% in the top ten. Source material: lung tumor tissue. Source of these receptors: a man in his 70s with non-small cell lung cancer. Each CDR3 is given with its conserved first and last residue. The D gene is left open where the match is weak. Clone size, where shown, is once, few, many, or a class for clones that have expanded.

abundance	d_gene	j_gene	v_gene	CDR3nt	CDR3aa
.	.	TRBJ2-7	TRBV5-1	TGCGCCAGCAGCTTGAGGGTCAGTAAGGTCCACGAGCAGTACTTC	CASSLRVSKVHEQYF
few	.	TRBJ2-7	TRBV5-1	TGCACCAGCAGCTTGGTTGGGGCTACGGCCTACGAGCAGTACTTC	CTSSLVGATAYEQYF
.	.	TRBJ2-5	TRBV20-1	TGCAGTGCCCGTGGAGGTTACCAAGAGACCCAGTACTTC	CSARGGYQETQYF
.	.	TRBJ2-3	TRBV14	TGTACCAGCAACCAACCGGGAGCGAATACGCAGTATTTT	CTSNQPGANTQYF
few	.	TRBJ1-5	TRBV4-1	TGCGCCAGCAACCGAGATCCCGGGAATAGCAATCAGCCCCAGCATTTT	CASNRDPGNSNQPQHF
many	TRBD1	TRBJ2-1	TRBV6-1	TGTGCCAGCAGTCTTTTGACAGGGACGGACGGGAAAGAGCAGTTCTTC	CASSLLTGTDGKEQFF
many	.	TRBJ1-3	TRBV29-1	TGCAGCGTTGAACCCGGGAGCAACACCATATATTTT	CSVEPGSNTIYF
.	.	TRBJ2-2	TRBV6-5	TGTGTCAACAGTTCCGGATCGTGGACCGGGGAGCTGTTTTTT	CVNSSGSWTGELFF
.	.	TRBJ2-1	TRBV7-9	TGTACCGGCAGCTTAGGACGGACAGGAGGGGTCAGTGAGCAGTTCTTC	CTGSLGRTGGVSEQFF
.	TRBD2	TRBJ2-1	TRBV24-1	TGTGCCACCCGAGGGGCTAGCCGGGAGGGTGAGCAGTTCTTC	CATRGASREGEQFF
medium-sized	TRBD1	TRBJ2-5	TRBV12-3/TRBV12-4	TGTGCCAGCAGTTCGACAGGGCCAGAGACCCAGTACTTC	CASSSTGPETQYF
many	TRBD1	TRBJ2-5	TRBV4-1	TGCGCCAGCAGCCAAGATAGCGCAGGGGGCTGGGAGACCCAGTACTTC	CASSQDSAGGWETQYF
few	.	TRBJ2-5	TRBV24-1	TGTGCCACCAGTGATTTGACCGGGCCCGGGGAGACCCAGTACTTC	CATSDLTGPGETQYF
many	.	TRBJ1-5	TRBV28	TGTGCCAGCAGTCAAGGACCGCAGCCCCAGCATTTT	CASSQGPQPQHF
many	.	TRBJ1-5	TRBV5-1	TGCGCCAGCAGCCCGCAGGGTATCAATCAGCCCCAGCATTTT	CASSPQGINQPQHF
.	.	TRBJ2-7	TRBV5-1	TGCGCCAGCAGCCTCCCCCACGGCTACGAGCAGTACTTC	CASSLPHGYEQYF
.	.	TRBJ2-6	TRBV29-1	TGCAGGCTTGACGTGAGCTCTGGGGCCAACGTCCTGACTTTC	CRLDVSSGANVLTF
once	TRBD1	TRBJ2-7	TRBV6-6	TGTGCCTGCAAGCCACCACGGACAGGGGCCAACGAGCAGCACTTC	CACKPPRTGANEQHF
.	TRBD2	TRBJ2-7	TRBV7-9	TGTGCCAGCAGCTTCGGCGGGAGCGCCTACGAGCAGTACTTC	CASSFGGSAYEQYF
few	TRBD2	TRBJ2-7	TRBV20-1	TGCAGTGCTAGCGGGGGGAGCTCCTACGAGCAGTACTTC	CSASGGSSYEQYF
.	.	TRBJ1-6	TRBV28	TGTGCCAGCAGTTTCCCCAGGAGCTCCTATAATTCACCCCTCCACTTT	CASSFPRSSYNSPLHF
.	.	TRBJ1-2	TRBV11-2	TGTACCAGGGCCGCGGGGGGCTATGGCTACACCTTC	CTRAAGGYGYTF
.	TRBD2	TRBJ2-5	TRBV11-2	TGTACCAGCAGTCAAGCGGGGGAGAGGGAGACCCAGTACTTC	CTSSQAGERETQYF
many	TRBD1	TRBJ1-5	TRBV10-2	TGCGCCAGCAGTGGACCGGGACAGGGTACCCAGCCCCAGCATTTT	CASSGPGQGTQPQHF
.	.	TRBJ1-2	TRBV11-3	TGTGCCAGTAACTTAGCACCTTATGGCTACACCTTC	CASNLAPYGYTF
.	TRBD1	TRBJ1-1	TRBV6-6	TGTACCAGCATTTACTCGGACAGGGGAGGCACTGAGGCTTTCTTT	CTSIYSDRGGTEAFF
.	TRBD2	TRBJ2-2	TRBV20-1	TGCAGTGCTAAGGCTAGCGGGAGGGGATCCGGGGATCTGTTTTTT	CSAKASGRGSGDLFF
.	.	TRBJ2-3	TRBV20-1	TGCAGTGCTAGAGCTGGCACAGATACGCGGTATTTT	CSARAGTDTRYF
few	.	TRBJ1-5	TRBV4-1	TGCACCAGCGGTCCCCGAGAAAGAGGCAATCAGCCCCAGCATTTT	CTSGPRERGNQPQHF
.	TRBD2	TRBJ2-5	TRBV6-2/TRBV6-3	TGTGCCAGCACTGGACTAGCGAGAGAAGAGACCAAGTACTTC	CASTGLAREETKYF
.	.	TRBJ1-1	TRBV29-1	TGCAGTGTGGCCCCACAGGGAGCTGAAGCTTTCTTT	CSVAPQGAEAFF
once	.	TRBJ1-4	TRBV4-2	TGTGCCAGCAGCCGAGTGGCGGTGGAGGGACTGTTTTTT	CASSRVAVEGLFF
.	.	TRBJ2-5	TRBV12-3/TRBV12-4	TGTGCCAGCAGCCACTCGACAGGCAAAGAGACCCAGTACTTC	CASSHSTGKETQYF
many	TRBD2	TRBJ2-3	TRBV10-3	TGTGCCATCACCGCGGGACTAGGGGGCACAGATACGCAGTATTTT	CAITAGLGGTDTQYF
.	.	TRBJ2-1	TRBV4-2	TGTGCTAGCAGCCAGGATCGGGTTAGTGATGAGCAGTTCTTC	CASSQDRVSDEQFF
many	.	TRBJ1-6	TRBV4-1	TGCGCCAGCAGCCGAACCCTAGGACAGTACAATTCACCCCTCCACTTT	CASSRTLGQYNSPLHF
.	.	TRBJ2-3	TRBV29-1	TGCACTGTTTATTGGGCAGATACGCAGTATTTT	CTVYWADTQYF
.	.	TRBJ2-5	TRBV14	TGTGCCAGCAGCCGAGGGGTAGTGTCGGTATCCCAGTACTTC	CASSRGVVSVSQYF
.	.	TRBJ1-4	TRBV20-1	TGCAGCGCCGGGGAGAGTTCGGAAAAATTGTTTTTT	CSAGESSEKLFF
.	.	TRBJ2-1	TRBV4-2	TGTGCCAGCATCCATGATCGGGTTAGGGATGAACAGTTCTTC	CASIHDRVRDEQFF
many	.	TRBJ2-5	TRBV4-2	TGTGCCAGCAGCCCTGGGACTTCCCAAGAGACCCAGTACTTC	CASSPGTSQETQYF
many	TRBD1	TRBJ2-5	TRBV29-1	TGCAGCGTTCCTCGACAGGGGGCTGGGGAGACCCAGTACTTC	CSVPRQGAGETQYF